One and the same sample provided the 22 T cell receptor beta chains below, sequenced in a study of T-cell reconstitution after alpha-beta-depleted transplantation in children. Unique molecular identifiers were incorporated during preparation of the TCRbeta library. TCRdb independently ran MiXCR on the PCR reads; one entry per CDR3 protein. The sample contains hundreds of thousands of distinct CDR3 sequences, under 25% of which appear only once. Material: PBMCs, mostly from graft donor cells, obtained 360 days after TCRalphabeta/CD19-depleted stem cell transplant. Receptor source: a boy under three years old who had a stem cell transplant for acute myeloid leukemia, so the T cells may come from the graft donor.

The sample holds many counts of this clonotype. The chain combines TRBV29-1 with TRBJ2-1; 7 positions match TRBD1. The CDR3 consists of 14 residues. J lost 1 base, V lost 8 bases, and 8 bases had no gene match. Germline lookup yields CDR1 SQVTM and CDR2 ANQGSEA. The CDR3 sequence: CSSARGMSYNEQFF. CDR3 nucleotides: TGCAGCTCGGCCAGGGGGATGTCCTACAATGAGCAGTTCTTC.

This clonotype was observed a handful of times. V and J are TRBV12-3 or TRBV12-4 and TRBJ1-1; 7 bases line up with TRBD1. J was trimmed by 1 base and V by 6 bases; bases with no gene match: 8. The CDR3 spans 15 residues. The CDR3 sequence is CASSLYGTENTEAFF. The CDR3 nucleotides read TGTGCCAGCAGCCTATATGGGACAGAGAACACTGAAGCTTTCTTT.

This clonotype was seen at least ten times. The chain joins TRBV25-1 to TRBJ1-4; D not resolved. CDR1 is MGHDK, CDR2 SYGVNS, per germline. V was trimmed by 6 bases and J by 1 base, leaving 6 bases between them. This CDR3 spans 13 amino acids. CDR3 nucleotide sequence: TGTGCCAGCAGCCCGGGAACTAATGAAAAACTGTTTTTT. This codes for CASSPGTNEKLFF.

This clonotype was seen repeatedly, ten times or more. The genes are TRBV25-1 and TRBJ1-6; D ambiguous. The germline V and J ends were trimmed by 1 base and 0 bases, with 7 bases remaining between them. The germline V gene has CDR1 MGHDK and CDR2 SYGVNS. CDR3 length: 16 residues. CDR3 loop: CASSESRSSYNSPLHF. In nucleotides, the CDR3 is TGTGCCAGCAGTGAATCGAGGAGCTCCTATAATTCACCCCTCCACTTT. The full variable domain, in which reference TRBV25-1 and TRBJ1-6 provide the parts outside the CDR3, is EADIYQTPRYLVIGTGKKITLECSQTMGHDKMYWYQQDPGMELHLIHYSYGVNSTEKGDLSSESTVSRIRTEHFPLTLESARPSHTSQYLCASSESRSSYNSPLHFGNGTRLTVT.

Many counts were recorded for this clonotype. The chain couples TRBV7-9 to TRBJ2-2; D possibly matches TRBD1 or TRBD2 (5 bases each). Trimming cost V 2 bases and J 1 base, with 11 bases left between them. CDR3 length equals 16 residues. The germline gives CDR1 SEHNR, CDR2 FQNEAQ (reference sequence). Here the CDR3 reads CASSLRGPKNTGELFF. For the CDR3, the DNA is TGTGCCAGCAGCTTAAGGGGACCGAAGAACACCGGGGAGCTGTTTTTT.

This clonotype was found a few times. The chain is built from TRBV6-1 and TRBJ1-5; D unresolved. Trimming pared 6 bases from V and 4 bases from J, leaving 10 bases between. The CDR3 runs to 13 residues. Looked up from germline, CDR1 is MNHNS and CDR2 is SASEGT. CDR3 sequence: CASSPKRNQPQHF. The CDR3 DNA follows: TGTGCCAGCAGCCCCAAGAGGAATCAGCCCCAGCATTTT.

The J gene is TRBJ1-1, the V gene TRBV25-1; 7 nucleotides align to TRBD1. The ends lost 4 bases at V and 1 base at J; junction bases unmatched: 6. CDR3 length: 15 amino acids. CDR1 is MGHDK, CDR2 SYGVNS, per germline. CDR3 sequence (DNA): TGTGCCAGCAGTGGTGCATGGACAGGGAACACTGAAGCTTTCTTT. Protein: CASSGAWTGNTEAFF.

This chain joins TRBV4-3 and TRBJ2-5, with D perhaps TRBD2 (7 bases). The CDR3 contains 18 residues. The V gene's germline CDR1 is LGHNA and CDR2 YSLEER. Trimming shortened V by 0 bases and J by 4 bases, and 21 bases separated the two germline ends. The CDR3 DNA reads TGCGCCAGCAGCCAAGAGGCCGGTATTGGGGGGGGCTCAGAGACCCAGTACTTC. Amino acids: CASSQEAGIGGGSETQYF.

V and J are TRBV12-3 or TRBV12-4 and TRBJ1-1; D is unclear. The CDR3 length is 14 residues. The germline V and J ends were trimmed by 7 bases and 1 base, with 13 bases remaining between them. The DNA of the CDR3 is TGTGCCAGCACTAGAGGACTCCCGAACACTGAAGCTTTCTTT. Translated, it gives CASTRGLPNTEAFF.

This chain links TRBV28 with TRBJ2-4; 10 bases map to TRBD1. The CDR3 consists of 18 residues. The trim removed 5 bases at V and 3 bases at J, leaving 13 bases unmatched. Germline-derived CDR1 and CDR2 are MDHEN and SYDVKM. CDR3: CASSLHSGQGGIKNIQYF. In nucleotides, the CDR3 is TGTGCCAGCAGTCTCCATTCCGGACAGGGGGGGATCAAAAACATTCAGTACTTC.

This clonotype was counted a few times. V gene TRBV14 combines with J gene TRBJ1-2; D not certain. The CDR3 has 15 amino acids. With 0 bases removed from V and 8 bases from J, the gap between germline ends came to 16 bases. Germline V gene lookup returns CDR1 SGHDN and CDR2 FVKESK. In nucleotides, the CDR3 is TGTGCCAGCAGCCAAGAGATCGACGGGTTGGGAGGCTACACCTTC. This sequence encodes CASSQEIDGLGGYTF.

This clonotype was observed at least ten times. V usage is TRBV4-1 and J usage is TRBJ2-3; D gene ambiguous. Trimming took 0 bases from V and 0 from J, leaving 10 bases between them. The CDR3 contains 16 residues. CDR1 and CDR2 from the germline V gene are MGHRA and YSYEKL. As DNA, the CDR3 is TGCGCCAGCAGCCAAGATGCCCAGCCTAGCACAGATACGCAGTATTTT. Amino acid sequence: CASSQDAQPSTDTQYF.

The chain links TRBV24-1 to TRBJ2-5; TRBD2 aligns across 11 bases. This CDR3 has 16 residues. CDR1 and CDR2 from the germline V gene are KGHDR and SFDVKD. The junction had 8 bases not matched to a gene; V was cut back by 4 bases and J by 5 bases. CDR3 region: CATSEGTSGIRETQYF. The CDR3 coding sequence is TGTGCCACCAGTGAAGGGACTAGCGGTATTAGGGAGACCCAGTACTTC.

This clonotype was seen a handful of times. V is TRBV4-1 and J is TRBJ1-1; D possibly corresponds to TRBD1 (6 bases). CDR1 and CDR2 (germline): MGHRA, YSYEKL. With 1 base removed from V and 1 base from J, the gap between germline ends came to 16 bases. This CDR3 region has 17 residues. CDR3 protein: CASSQGEGTSGNTEAFF. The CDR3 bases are TGCGCCAGCAGCCAAGGCGAGGGGACAAGTGGGAACACTGAAGCTTTCTTT.

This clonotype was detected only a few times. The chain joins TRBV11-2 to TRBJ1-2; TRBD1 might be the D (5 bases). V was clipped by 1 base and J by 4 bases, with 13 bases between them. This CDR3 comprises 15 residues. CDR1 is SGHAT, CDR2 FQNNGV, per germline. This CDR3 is CASSLVAGTSYGYTF. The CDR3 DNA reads TGTGCCAGCAGCTTAGTGGCCGGGACGAGCTATGGCTACACCTTC.

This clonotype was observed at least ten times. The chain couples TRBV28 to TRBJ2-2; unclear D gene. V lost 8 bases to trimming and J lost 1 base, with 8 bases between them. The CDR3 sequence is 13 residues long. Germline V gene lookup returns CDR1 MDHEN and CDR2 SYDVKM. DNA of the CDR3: TGTGCCAGCTCGGTAGGGAACACCGGGGAGCTGTTTTTT. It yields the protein CASSVGNTGELFF.

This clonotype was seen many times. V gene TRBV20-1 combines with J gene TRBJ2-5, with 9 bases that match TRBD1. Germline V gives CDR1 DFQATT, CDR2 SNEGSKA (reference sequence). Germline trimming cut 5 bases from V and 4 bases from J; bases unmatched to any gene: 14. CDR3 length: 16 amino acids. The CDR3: CSAATGYRGRVETQYF. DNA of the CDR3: TGCAGTGCTGCTACTGGGTACAGGGGGCGCGTAGAGACCCAGTACTTC.

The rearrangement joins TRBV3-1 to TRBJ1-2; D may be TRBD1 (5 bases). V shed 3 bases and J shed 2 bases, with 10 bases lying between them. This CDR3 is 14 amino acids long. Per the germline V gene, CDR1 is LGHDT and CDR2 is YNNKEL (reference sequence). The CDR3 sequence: CASSQTVQNYGYTF. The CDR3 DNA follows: TGTGCCAGCAGCCAGACAGTCCAAAACTATGGCTACACCTTC.

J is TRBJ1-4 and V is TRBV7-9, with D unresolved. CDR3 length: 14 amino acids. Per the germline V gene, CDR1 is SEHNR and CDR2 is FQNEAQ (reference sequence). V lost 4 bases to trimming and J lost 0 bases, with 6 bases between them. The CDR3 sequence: CASSSGPTNEKLFF. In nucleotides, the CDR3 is TGTGCCAGCAGCTCCGGGCCAACTAATGAAAAACTGTTTTTT.

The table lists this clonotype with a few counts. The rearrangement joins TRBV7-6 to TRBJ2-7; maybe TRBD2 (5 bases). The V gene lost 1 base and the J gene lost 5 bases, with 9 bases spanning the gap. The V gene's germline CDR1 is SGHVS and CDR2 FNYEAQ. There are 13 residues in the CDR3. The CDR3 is CASSLVGGHEQYV. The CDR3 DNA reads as TGTGCCAGCAGCTTAGTCGGCGGGCACGAGCAGTACGTC.

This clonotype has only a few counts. The CDR3 DNA is TGCAGTGCTAGACGGTGGATATCAACGAGCTCCTACAATGAGCAGTTCTTC. This translates into CSARRWISTSSYNEQFF. The chain has TRBV20-1 and TRBJ2-1; no firm D call. Germline assignment: CDR1 DFQATT and CDR2 SNEGSKA (reference sequence). The length of the CDR3 is 17 residues. The V and J ends lost 2 bases and 0 bases respectively, with 17 bases between them.

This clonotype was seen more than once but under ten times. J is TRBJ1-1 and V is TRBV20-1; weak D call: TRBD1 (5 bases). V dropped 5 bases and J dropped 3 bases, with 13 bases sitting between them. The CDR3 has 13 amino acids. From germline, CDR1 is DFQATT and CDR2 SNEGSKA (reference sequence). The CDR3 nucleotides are TGCAGTGCTGACCGCGGGGGGGACACTGAAGCTTTCTTT. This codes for CSADRGGDTEAFF.